This TCR beta chain was profiled in a study of graft-versus-host responses after intestinal transplantation. For the study at large: As for transplant type, recipients had multivisceral, liver-intestinal, or isolated intestinal grafts. All recipients were given anti-thymocyte globulin induction, and tacrolimus and steroids were then administered for 3 to 4 years.

The starting material, graft tissue, was processed to release intraepithelial and lamina propria lymphocytes. Data came from immunoSEQ multiplex PCR; TCRdb stores just in-frame clones and leaves some out. The table includes over 9,000 clones, 60% to 85% detected once. Study-level results: After transplant, early declines in HvG clones were associated with peak levels of circulating GvH clones. GvH clones detected in recipient marrow included some appearing first in ileum or blood.

CDR3 size: 15 residues. Unmatched junction bases numbered 8, after V lost 2 bases and J lost 4 bases. Germline-derived CDR1 and CDR2 are GTSNPN and SVGIG (reference sequence). With respect to this clone: No antigen is known for it.

The V call is TRBV30, the J call TRBJ1-5, with 7 bases fitting TRBD1. Sequenced here: ileum tissue, sampled nearly 480 days after intestinal transplantation. The sequence came from a human patient who received an intestinal transplant, so some T cells may come from the graft donor. CDR3 protein: CAWSFTGTVNQPQHF. The CDR3 coding sequence is TGTGCCTGGAGTTTTACCGGGACAGTAAATCAGCCCCAGCATTTT.